A single sample gave rise to the 21 T cell receptor beta chains below, sequenced in a study of blood T cell repertoires in COVID-19. Produced via immunoSEQ multiplex PCR; TCRdb's table is partial and in-frame only. The data contain about 200,000 clones, roughly 86% of them seen just once; the ten biggest clones take up less than 6.5%. Sequences were obtained from peripheral blood. The receptors were sampled from a woman between 65 and 79 years old with active or convalescent COVID-19.

The chain couples TRBV15 to TRBJ2-1; 13 nucleotides match TRBD2. V lost 3 bases to trimming and J lost 8 bases; unmatched junction nucleotides: 4. This CDR3 contains 15 residues. Germline-derived CDR1 and CDR2 are LNHNV and YYDKDF (reference sequence). The CDR3 bases are TGTGCCACCAGCAGGACTAGCGGGAGGAAGGATGAGCAGTTCTTC. This sequence encodes CATSRTSGRKDEQFF.

The V and J genes are TRBV28 and TRBJ1-1; 8 bases map to TRBD1. J lost 7 bases, V lost 1 base, and 11 bases had no gene match. Germline CDR1 MDHEN, CDR2 SYDVKM. The CDR3 is 16 amino acids. DNA for the CDR3: TGTGCCAGCAGTTTATCGCCTCCGACAGGGGTATTTGAAGCTTTCTTT. Protein sequence: CASSLSPPTGVFEAFF.

The V call is TRBV11-2, the J call TRBJ2-2; D gene ambiguous. This CDR3 is 14 amino acids long. Trimming cost V 0 bases and J 4 bases, with 6 bases left between them. Germline CDR1 and CDR2: SGHAT and FQNNGV. The CDR3 reads CASSLESGTGELFF. The DNA of the CDR3 is TGTGCCAGCAGCTTAGAATCGGGCACCGGGGAGCTGTTTTTT.

The CDR3 DNA follows: TGTGCCAGTAGCCCATCCGGGACTAGCGGAGCCTACAATGAGCAGTTCTTC. It codes for CASSPSGTSGAYNEQFF. The chain combines TRBV19 with TRBJ2-1, with 11 bases aligning to TRBD2. CDR3 length equals 17 residues. V shed 6 bases, J shed 2 bases, and the junction held 9 bases outside the gene matches. Per germline, CDR1 LNHDA and CDR2 SQIVND (reference sequence).

Here the CDR3 reads CASVGLAAYEQYF. The CDR3 coding sequence is TGTGCCAGCGTGGGACTAGCGGCCTACGAGCAGTACTTC. The chain recombines TRBV2 with TRBJ2-7; 11 nucleotides line up with TRBD2. With 8 bases clipped from V and 2 bases from J, the junction kept 2 bases outside the gene matches. Germline values: CDR1 SNHLY, CDR2 FYNNEI. The CDR3 is 13 residues long.

The chain employs TRBV7-9 and TRBJ2-5; 13 positions match TRBD2. CDR3 size: 16 residues. Germline V gives CDR1 SEHNR, CDR2 FQNEAQ (reference sequence). Unmatched junction bases numbered 6, after V lost 4 bases and J lost 4 bases. The CDR3 reads CASSSLLAGGRETQYF. The CDR3 coding sequence is TGTGCCAGCAGCTCCTTACTAGCGGGAGGGCGAGAGACCCAGTACTTC. The variable domain in full, with the rest retrieved from reference TRBV7-9 and TRBJ2-5, is DTGVSQNPRHKITKRGQNVTFRCDPISEHNRLYWYRQTLGQGPEFLTYFQNEAQLEKSRLLSDRFSAERPKGSFSTLEIQRTEQGDSAMYLCASSSLLAGGRETQYFGPGTRLLVL.

The chain carries TRBV7-3 and TRBJ2-1; no definite D call. V lost 5 bases and J lost 0, with 8 bases in between. CDR3 length: 14 amino acids. CDR1 and CDR2 from the germline V gene are SGHTA and FQGTGA. This CDR3 reads CASSIHSSYNEQFF. The CDR3 DNA reads TGTGCCAGCAGCATACACAGCTCCTACAATGAGCAGTTCTTC.

The chain couples TRBV9 to TRBJ2-2; tentative D call: TRBD2 (5 bases). CDR3 length equals 17 residues. CDR1 and CDR2 (germline): SGDLS, YYNGEE. With 0 bases removed from V and 3 bases from J, the gap between germline ends came to 15 bases. CDR3 sequence (DNA): TGTGCCAGCAGCGTAGCGGATGGGCGGGCCTACACCGGGGAGCTGTTTTTT. Its translation: CASSVADGRAYTGELFF.

J is TRBJ1-1 and V is TRBV28; a weak D match, TRBD1 (5 bases). This CDR3 is built from 14 residues. Between the trimmed V and J ends, which lost 6 bases and 0 bases, there was a span of 11 bases. Germline V gives CDR1 MDHEN, CDR2 SYDVKM. The CDR3 loop is CASSSGGVNTEAFF. The CDR3 bases are TGTGCCAGCAGCTCCGGAGGGGTGAACACTGAAGCTTTCTTT. The entire variable domain, with the rest obtained from reference TRBV28 and TRBJ1-1, is as follows: DVKVTQSSRYLVKRTGEKVFLECVQDMDHENMFWYRQDPGLGLRLIYFSYDVKMKEKGDIPEGYSVSREKKERFSLILESASTNQTSMYLCASSSGGVNTEAFFGQGTRLTVV.

This clone appeared a single time. The chain has TRBV6-5 and TRBJ2-7, with D maybe TRBD1 (7 bases). Germline values: CDR1 MNHEY, CDR2 SVGAGI. The CDR3 extends over 14 amino acids. Deletions cut 4 bases from V and 2 bases from J, with 12 bases between. CDR3 bases: TGTGCCAGCAGTTCAGGGGGGAGCACCTACGAGCAGTACTTC. It translates to CASSSGGSTYEQYF.

V and J are TRBV5-1 and TRBJ2-5; 8 nucleotides align to TRBD1. V shed 0 bases, J shed 5 bases, and the junction held 6 bases outside the gene matches. The CDR3 sequence is 15 residues long. Germline CDR1 reads SGHRS; CDR2 reads YFSETQ. CDR3: CASSLVQGAAETQYF. DNA for the CDR3: TGCGCCAGCAGCTTGGTTCAGGGGGCGGCGGAGACCCAGTACTTC.

The CDR3 sequence: CASSVGDYGGNTIYF. The DNA for the CDR3 is TGTGCCAGCAGCGTAGGAGATTACGGTGGAAACACCATATATTTT. The chain carries TRBV9 and TRBJ1-3; D is uncertain. CDR3 length equals 15 residues. Between the trimmed V and J ends, which lost 0 bases and 3 bases, there was a span of 10 bases. Germline assignment: CDR1 SGDLS and CDR2 YYNGEE. The full variable domain, rest sourced from reference TRBV9 and TRBJ1-3, is DSGVTQTPKHLITATGQRVTLRCSPRSGDLSVYWYQQSLDQGLQFLIQYYNGEERAKGNILERFSAQQFPDLHSELNLSSLELGDSALYFCASSVGDYGGNTIYFGEGSWLTVV.

The sample holds many counts of this clone. V is TRBV28 and J is TRBJ1-6; no definite D call. V lost 3 bases and J 4 bases, leaving 7 bases between the germline ends. This CDR3 is 14 amino acids long. Germline V gene lookup returns CDR1 MDHEN and CDR2 SYDVKM. The CDR3 loop reads CASSLVTYNSPLHF. CDR3 DNA: TGTGCCAGCAGTTTGGTAACTTATAATTCACCCCTCCACTTT.

The chain has TRBV5-1 and TRBJ2-7; no clear D. The germline CDR1 and CDR2 sequences are SGHRS and YFSETQ. CDR3 length equals 16 residues. V was trimmed by 3 bases and J by 2 bases, leaving 18 bases between them. The CDR3 DNA follows: TGCGCCAGCAGCTCGAGTGTGGGTGGTGAGGCCTACGAGCAGTACTTC. It encodes CASSSSVGGEAYEQYF.

The chain recombines TRBV4-1 with TRBJ1-1, with 7 bases matching TRBD1. This CDR3 contains 16 residues. With 4 bases clipped from V and 5 bases from J, the junction kept 13 bases outside the gene matches. Germline values: CDR1 MGHRA, CDR2 YSYEKL. CDR3 sequence: CASSPTLVTGRTEAFF. CDR3 bases: TGCGCCAGCAGCCCTACCCTCGTGACAGGGCGGACTGAAGCTTTCTTT.

This clone was seen a handful of times. V and J are TRBV5-1 and TRBJ2-1, with D possibly matching TRBD2 (5 bases). Trimming left V 3 bases short and J 3 bases short, with 16 bases between. This CDR3 spans 16 amino acids. Germline loops: CDR1 SGHRS, CDR2 YFSETQ. The chain's CDR3 is CASSWAGAADYNEQFF. In DNA form, the CDR3 reads TGCGCCAGCAGCTGGGCTGGAGCGGCGGACTACAATGAGCAGTTCTTC.

The rearrangement uses TRBV4-1 and TRBJ2-7, with 9 bases identical to TRBD1. The CDR3 has 15 residues. Losses at the gene ends were 6 bases for V and 6 bases for J; bases not matched to a gene: 12. The germline CDR1 and CDR2 sequences are MGHRA and YSYEKL. CDR3 loop: CASRRGTGTPIEQYF. In DNA form, the CDR3 reads TGCGCCAGCAGGAGAGGGACAGGGACCCCTATCGAGCAGTACTTC.

This chain uses TRBV4-1 with TRBJ1-5; D ambiguous. The germline V gene encodes CDR1 MGHRA and CDR2 YSYEKL. The CDR3 extends over 14 amino acids. V lost 1 base and J lost 11, with 15 bases in between. The CDR3 coding sequence is TGCGCCAGCAGCCAAGGTGCGGGTCCGGCGGCCCAGCATTTT. This translates into CASSQGAGPAAQHF.

The chain links TRBV27 to TRBJ2-7, with D perhaps TRBD2 (5 bases). This CDR3 has 14 residues. Trimming left V 8 bases short and J 4 bases short, with 18 bases between. Germline V lookup: CDR1 MNHEY, CDR2 SMNVEV (reference sequence). The CDR3 loop reads CASRVAPGIYEQYF. The CDR3 DNA follows: TGTGCCAGCCGGGTAGCTCCCGGGATATACGAGCAGTACTTC.

V usage is TRBV28 and J usage is TRBJ2-5, with 7 bases identical to TRBD2. CDR3 length equals 16 residues. Germline-derived CDR1 and CDR2 are MDHEN and SYDVKM. The V segment lost 6 bases and the J segment 2 bases; nucleotides outside the gene matches: 12. Here the CDR3 reads CASRRKGGAFQETQYF. CDR3 DNA: TGTGCCAGCAGGAGGAAGGGAGGGGCTTTTCAAGAGACCCAGTACTTC.

V usage is TRBV27 and J usage is TRBJ1-2, with 7 bases aligning to TRBD1. The ends lost 5 bases at V and 0 bases at J; junction bases unmatched: 12. The CDR3 runs 17 residues. Germline CDR1 reads MNHEY; CDR2 reads SMNVEV (reference sequence). Here the CDR3 reads CASSTRQGGPANYGYTF. In DNA form, the CDR3 reads TGTGCCAGCAGTACTCGACAGGGAGGTCCCGCTAACTATGGCTACACCTTC.